A selection of T cell receptor beta chains follows, all from one sample in a study of Ad26.COV2.S vaccination and SARS-CoV-2 variants. Measured with immunoSEQ multiplex PCR; TCRdb has only the in-frame clones, and not every one. The repertoire holds some 250,000 clones, with roughly 90% as singletons. This specimen was peripheral blood, taken in a trial of Ad26.COV2.S vaccine versus placebo. These receptors all come from a person aged 18-65 years who received the Ad26.COV2.S COVID-19 vaccine or a placebo. The CDR3 runs from the conserved cysteine through the conserved F or W. The order of the fields is V gene, clone size, J gene, D gene, CDR3 protein, CDR3 DNA. The D gene is left open where the match is weak. A row's size may be missing; if present it is once, few, many or a size class.

TRBV4-1	.	TRBJ1-4	.	CASSAWQAVPGASEKLFF	TGCGCCAGCAGCGCATGGCAAGCGGTTCCGGGGGCTAGCGAAAAACTGTTTTTT
TRBV10-3	.	TRBJ2-1	TRBD2	CAISEGTSGWDEQFF	TGTGCCATCAGTGAGGGGACTAGCGGGTGGGATGAGCAGTTCTTC
TRBV12-5	.	TRBJ1-1	.	CASGLQGNTEAFF	TGTGCTAGTGGTTTGCAGGGGAACACTGAAGCTTTCTTT
TRBV28	.	TRBJ1-3	TRBD1	CASSLQTQGFGNTIYF	TGTGCCAGCAGTCTACAAACACAGGGGTTCGGAAACACCATATATTTT
TRBV7-2	.	TRBJ2-1	.	CASSLARGLYNEQFF	TGTGCCAGCAGCTTAGCGCGCGGGCTGTACAATGAGCAGTTCTTC
TRBV27	few	TRBJ1-6	.	CASTQGLYNSPLHF	TGTGCCAGCACACAGGGCCTTTATAATTCACCCCTCCACTTT
TRBV6-5	.	TRBJ1-5	.	CASSYSSVSNQPQHF	TGTGCCAGCAGTTACTCGTCGGTAAGCAATCAGCCCCAGCATTTT
TRBV7-9	.	TRBJ2-7	.	CASSSRGARQIEQYF	TGTGCCAGCAGCTCGAGGGGGGCCCGGCAGATTGAGCAGTACTTC
TRBV10-3	once	TRBJ2-3	.	CAISRGPGGRGSDTQYF	TGTGCCATCAGCCGGGGCCCCGGGGGCCGGGGGTCAGATACGCAGTATTTT
TRBV27	.	TRBJ2-2	.	CASSFSTGELFF	TGTGCCAGCAGTTTTTCCACCGGGGAGCTGTTTTTT
TRBV11-1	.	TRBJ1-1	.	CASSLISANTEAFF	TGTGCCAGCAGCCTAATTTCTGCGAACACTGAAGCTTTCTTT
TRBV3-1/TRBV3-2	.	TRBJ1-5	TRBD1	CASSQILARDRGVNQPQHF	TGTGCCAGCAGCCAAATCTTGGCGCGGGACAGGGGTGTCAATCAGCCCCAGCATTTT
TRBV27	few	TRBJ1-1	.	CASSLKAWQTNTEAFF	TGTGCCAGCAGTTTAAAGGCCTGGCAGACGAACACTGAAGCTTTCTTT
TRBV28	once	TRBJ2-6	TRBD1	CASRTGGAGANVLTF	TGTGCCAGCAGAACAGGGGGCGCTGGGGCCAACGTCCTGACTTTC
TRBV5-8	.	TRBJ1-1	.	CASSLGSRTDTEAFF	TGTGCCAGCAGCTTGGGATCCAGGACTGACACTGAAGCTTTCTTT
TRBV15	many	TRBJ2-7	.	CATSRGFGSNEQYF	TGTGCCACCAGCAGAGGCTTCGGGAGCAACGAGCAGTACTTC
TRBV28	.	TRBJ2-1	TRBD2	CASSLPSSGSLNEQFF	TGTGCCAGCAGTCTCCCGAGTAGCGGGAGTTTAAATGAGCAGTTCTTC
TRBV11-3	.	TRBJ2-1	TRBD2	CASSLVGGGSVEQFF	TGTGCCAGCAGCTTAGTGGGCGGGGGAAGCGTCGAGCAGTTCTTC
TRBV10-3	.	TRBJ2-3	TRBD1	CAISGQGSTDTQYF	TGTGCCATCAGCGGACAGGGCTCCACAGATACGCAGTATTTT
TRBV5-1	.	TRBJ2-6	.	CASSSLAQRAGANVLTF	TGCGCCAGCAGCTCCCTAGCCCAGAGGGCCGGGGCCAACGTCCTGACTTTC
TRBV30	.	TRBJ1-2	.	CAWNGRVGSFYGYTF	TGTGCCTGGAATGGTAGGGTGGGAAGTTTCTATGGCTACACCTTC
TRBV24-1	.	TRBJ2-3	TRBD2	CATSSGTPPDTQYF	TGTGCCACCAGTAGCGGGACTCCTCCAGATACGCAGTATTTT
TRBV4-2	.	TRBJ2-3	.	CASSQATASQTDTQYF	TGTGCCAGCAGCCAAGCAACGGCCTCACAGACAGATACGCAGTATTTT
TRBV7-9	.	TRBJ1-4	TRBD1	CASSFGNRGGEKLFF	TGTGCCAGCAGCTTTGGAAACAGGGGGGGCGAAAAACTGTTTTTT
TRBV5-1	.	TRBJ1-5	.	CAREGGNQPQHF	TGCGCCAGGGAGGGAGGCAATCAGCCCCAGCATTTT
TRBV25-1	.	TRBJ2-1	TRBD2	CASSPTSESLNEQFF	TGTGCCAGCAGTCCTACTAGCGAGTCTCTCAATGAGCAGTTCTTC
TRBV11-2	.	TRBJ2-7	TRBD1	CASSAGQGAYEQYF	TGTGCCAGCAGCGCAGGACAGGGGGCCTACGAGCAGTACTTC
TRBV12-3/TRBV12-4	.	TRBJ2-2	.	CASSFPHTGELFF	TGTGCCAGCAGTTTTCCTCACACCGGGGAGCTGTTTTTT
TRBV10-3	.	TRBJ2-7	TRBD2	CATRTSGSSYEQYF	TGTGCCACCAGGACTAGCGGTAGCTCCTACGAGCAGTACTTC
TRBV14	.	TRBJ1-2	.	CASSQVGIVGYTF	TGTGCCAGCAGCCAAGTGGGTATCGTTGGCTACACCTTC
TRBV7-6	.	TRBJ2-7	.	CASSPSGQTAYEQYF	TGTGCCAGCAGCCCCTCCGGCCAGACGGCCTACGAGCAGTACTTC
TRBV24-1	.	TRBJ2-2	.	CATSDSGPADTGELFF	TGTGCCACCAGTGACTCGGGTCCCGCGGACACCGGGGAGCTGTTTTTT
TRBV29-1	.	TRBJ1-4	.	CSVRDTEKLFF	TGCAGCGTTCGGGACACCGAAAAACTGTTTTTT
TRBV6-6	.	TRBJ1-1	TRBD1	CASHGTVGNTEAFF	TGTGCCAGCCACGGGACAGTGGGGAACACTGAAGCTTTCTTT